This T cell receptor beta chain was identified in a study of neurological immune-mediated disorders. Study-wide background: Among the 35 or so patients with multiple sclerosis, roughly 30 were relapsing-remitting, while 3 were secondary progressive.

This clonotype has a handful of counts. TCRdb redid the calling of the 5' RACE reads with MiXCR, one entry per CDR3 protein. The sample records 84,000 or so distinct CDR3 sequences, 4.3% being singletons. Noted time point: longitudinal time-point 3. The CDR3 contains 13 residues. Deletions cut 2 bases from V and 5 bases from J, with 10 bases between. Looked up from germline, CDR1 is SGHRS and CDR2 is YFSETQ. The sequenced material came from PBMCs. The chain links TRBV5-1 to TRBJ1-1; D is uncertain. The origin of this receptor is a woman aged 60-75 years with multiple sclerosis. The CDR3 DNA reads TGCGCCAGCAGCTTTTTCTCACAGACTGAAGCTTTCTTT. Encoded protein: CASSFFSQTEAFF.